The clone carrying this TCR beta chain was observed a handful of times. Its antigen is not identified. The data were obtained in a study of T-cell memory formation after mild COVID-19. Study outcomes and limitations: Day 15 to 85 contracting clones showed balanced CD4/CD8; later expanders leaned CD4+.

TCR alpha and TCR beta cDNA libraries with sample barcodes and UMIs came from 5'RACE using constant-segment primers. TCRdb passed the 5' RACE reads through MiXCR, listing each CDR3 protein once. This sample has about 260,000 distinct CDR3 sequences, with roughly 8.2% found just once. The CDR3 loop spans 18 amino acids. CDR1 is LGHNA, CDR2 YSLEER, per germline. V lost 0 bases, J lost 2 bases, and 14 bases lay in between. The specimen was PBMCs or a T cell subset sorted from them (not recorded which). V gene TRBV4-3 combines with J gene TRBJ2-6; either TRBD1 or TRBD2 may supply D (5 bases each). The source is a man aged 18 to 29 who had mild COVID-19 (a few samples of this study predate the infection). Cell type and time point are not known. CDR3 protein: CASSQERWGTPGANVLTF. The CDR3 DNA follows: TGCGCCAGCAGCCAAGAGAGGTGGGGGACGCCTGGGGCCAACGTCCTGACTTTC.